Following are 22 T cell receptor beta chains from one sample sequenced in a study of cytomegalovirus exposure and HLA in healthy donors. The PCR was carried out with 60 Vbeta primers and 13 Jbeta primers. Libraries were prepared by immunoSEQ multiplex PCR; TCRdb keeps only in-frame clonotypes and omits some of them. There are about 41,000 clones in the sample, with 6.2% held by the top ten. The sequencing sample was made of PBMCs. These receptors originate from a man aged 30-40 years in good health and CMV-seronegative.

The chain recombines TRBV15 with TRBJ2-7, with D tentatively TRBD1 (6 bases). This CDR3 is built from 15 residues. The germline gives CDR1 LNHNV, CDR2 YYDKDF (reference sequence). V lost 0 bases and J 3 bases, leaving 12 bases between the germline ends. In DNA, the CDR3 is TGTGCCACCAGCAGAGATAAGGGGGTCGTCTACGAGCAGTACTTC. Amino acid sequence: CATSRDKGVVYEQYF.

The V call is TRBV7-9, the J call TRBJ2-7, with 7 bases that match TRBD2. The V gene's germline CDR1 is SEHNR and CDR2 FQNEAQ (reference sequence). The J segment lost 7 bases and the V segment lost 0 bases, leaving 9 bases of the junction unmatched. The CDR3 runs 15 residues. CDR3 nucleotides: TGTGCCAGCAGCTTAGCGGGGCGGGGGATGAGGGAGCAGTACTTC. This encodes CASSLAGRGMREQYF.

The CDR3 region has the DNA TGTGCCAGCTCAATCCAGGGGGCGCCGGACACCGGGGAGCTGTTTTTT. Translating it yields CASSIQGAPDTGELFF. V gene TRBV18 combines with J gene TRBJ2-2, with 8 bases lining up with TRBD1. Per germline, CDR1 KGHSH and CDR2 LQKENI. V shed 5 bases and J 3 bases; nucleotides not matched to a gene: 8. The CDR3 loop spans 16 amino acids. Full variable domain (remainder filled in from reference TRBV18 and TRBJ2-2): NAGVMQNPRHLVRRRGQEARLRCSPMKGHSHVYWYRQLPEEGLKFMVYLQKENIIDESGMPKERFSAEFPKEGPSILRIQQVVRGDSAAYFCASSIQGAPDTGELFFGEGSRLTVL.

The rearrangement links TRBV2 to TRBJ2-5; 12 nucleotides agree with TRBD2. V was clipped by 6 bases and J by 1 base; unmatched bases: 6. The CDR3 consists of 16 residues. Germline lookup yields CDR1 SNHLY and CDR2 FYNNEI. CDR3 bases: TGTGCCAGCAGGGATGGACTAGCGGGACCCCAAGAGACCCAGTACTTC. Residues: CASRDGLAGPQETQYF.

The CDR3 DNA reads as TGCGCCAGCAGCTTACAGGGGACAAGCTCTGGAAACACCATATATTTT. This translates into CASSLQGTSSGNTIYF. The V gene is TRBV5-1, the J gene TRBJ1-3, with TRBD1 identical over 7 bases. Germline lookup yields CDR1 SGHRS and CDR2 YFSETQ. This CDR3 contains 16 residues. Trimming at V came to 2 bases and at J to 0 bases, leaving 5 bases not matched to a gene.

The J gene is TRBJ2-2, the V gene TRBV7-2; a possible D gene is TRBD1 (6 bases). The CDR3 runs 16 residues. Germline assignment: CDR1 SGHTA and CDR2 FQGNSA. The ends were cut back, 5 bases at V and 3 bases at J, with 16 bases in the middle. In DNA, the CDR3 is TGTGCCAGCAGCCCTTTCAGGGGCGCGGACACCGGGGAGCTGTTTTTT. The encoded protein is CASSPFRGADTGELFF.

The chain is built from TRBV25-1 and TRBJ1-1, with D possibly matching TRBD1 (6 bases). This CDR3 spans 14 amino acids. CDR1 is MGHDK and CDR2 is SYGVNS in the germline V gene. V gave up 4 bases and J gave up 4 bases, with 13 bases separating them. The CDR3 is CASSGLTGGTEAFF. CDR3 DNA: TGTGCCAGCAGTGGCCTGACAGGAGGCACTGAAGCTTTCTTT.

This chain links TRBV5-6 with TRBJ2-1, with 9 bases fitting TRBD1. The germline V gene has CDR1 SGHDT and CDR2 YYEEEE. The CDR3 has 15 residues. V shed 4 bases and J 8 bases; nucleotides not matched to a gene: 10. CDR3 amino acids: CASSPTGGARHEQFF. Here the CDR3 DNA reads TGTGCCAGCAGCCCCACAGGGGGCGCGCGCCATGAGCAGTTCTTC. The full variable domain, its missing parts supplied by reference TRBV5-6 and TRBJ2-1, is DAGVTQSPTHLIKTRGQQVTLRCSPKSGHDTVSWYQQALGQGPQFIFQYYEEEERQRGNFPDRFSGHQFPNYSSELNVNALLLGDSALYLCASSPTGGARHEQFFGPGTRLTVL.

This chain connects TRBV2 to TRBJ2-7, with 9 bases that match TRBD1. From germline, CDR1 is SNHLY and CDR2 FYNNEI. The CDR3 extends over 14 amino acids. J was trimmed by 2 bases and V by 6 bases; bases with no gene match: 5. The CDR3 reads CASRGGTGTYEQYF. Here the CDR3 DNA reads TGTGCCAGCAGGGGAGGGACAGGGACCTACGAGCAGTACTTC.

The genes are TRBV6-5 and TRBJ2-7, with TRBD1 matching 8 bases. This CDR3 has 14 amino acids. J gave up 5 bases and V 4 bases, and 7 bases lay outside the gene matches. CDR1 is MNHEY and CDR2 is SVGAGI in the germline V gene. CDR3 in DNA: TGTGCCAGCAGTTCCGCAGACAGGGGCAACGAGCAGTACTTC. Encoded protein: CASSSADRGNEQYF.

The V gene is TRBV29-1, the J gene TRBJ2-7; possible D gene TRBD1, 6 bases. V lost 7 bases to trimming and J lost 2 bases, with 9 bases between them. The CDR3 has 11 amino acids. Germline lookup yields CDR1 SQVTM and CDR2 ANQGSEA. CDR3 nucleotide sequence: TGCAGCGGGGGGCTTGCCTACGAGCAGTACTTC. This encodes CSGGLAYEQYF.

The chain has TRBV27 and TRBJ1-5, with TRBD1 as a possible D gene (5 bases). Looked up from germline, CDR1 is MNHEY and CDR2 is SMNVEV (reference sequence). Trimming stripped 7 bases from V and 2 bases from J, with 12 bases between. The CDR3 is 14 residues long. The CDR3 nucleotides are TGTGCCAGCAAATTGTCGACAGGCAATCAGCCCCAGCATTTT. It is translated as CASKLSTGNQPQHF.

This chain links TRBV4-2 with TRBJ2-5; D remains ambiguous. The CDR3 runs 15 residues. V lost 0 bases and J 5 bases, leaving 13 bases between the germline ends. Germline V gene data show CDR1 as LGHNA and CDR2 as YNFKEQ. CDR3 nucleotides: TGTGCCAGCAGCCAAGATCTCCAAACCGGGGAGACCCAGTACTTC. Amino acid sequence: CASSQDLQTGETQYF.

J is TRBJ2-7 and V is TRBV19; TRBD1 agrees at 9 bases. Germline V lookup: CDR1 LNHDA, CDR2 SQIVND (reference sequence). J gave up 3 bases and V 7 bases, and 10 bases lay outside the gene matches. The CDR3 totals 15 residues. The CDR3 nucleotides are TGTGCCAGTACAAGCGGACAGGGGACAAACTACGAGCAGTACTTC. Its translation is CASTSGQGTNYEQYF.

The V call is TRBV7-8, the J call TRBJ2-7; a possible D gene is TRBD2 (5 bases). The CDR3 extends over 14 amino acids. With 0 bases removed from V and 4 bases from J, the gap between germline ends came to 10 bases. CDR1 and CDR2 from the germline V gene are SGHVS and FQNEAQ. In DNA, the CDR3 is TGTGCCAGCAGCTTAGCGGGAGTTGAATACGAGCAGTACTTC. Translation gives CASSLAGVEYEQYF.

The V call is TRBV9, the J call TRBJ1-6; possibly TRBD1 for D (5 bases). Trimming took off 3 bases at V and 0 bases at J, with 10 bases between the two ends. CDR1 SGDLS and CDR2 YYNGEE come from the germline V gene. This CDR3 is 16 amino acids long. In DNA, the CDR3 is TGTGCCAGCAGCGCTTCCGACAGCTCCTATAATTCACCCCTCCACTTT. This sequence encodes CASSASDSSYNSPLHF.

J is TRBJ2-2 and V is TRBV2; TRBD2 is a possible D gene (6 bases). CDR3 length: 14 amino acids. V lost 6 bases and J 2 bases, leaving 10 bases between the germline ends. Germline V CDR1 and CDR2: SNHLY, FYNNEI. DNA of the CDR3: TGTGCCAGCAGACCGGGAGCAAACACCGGGGAGCTGTTTTTT. This encodes CASRPGANTGELFF.

V usage is TRBV6-5 and J usage is TRBJ2-7, with 8 nucleotides matching TRBD1. The CDR3 covers 15 residues. V was pared by 0 bases and J by 2 bases, with 3 bases of the junction left unmatched. Germline loops: CDR1 MNHEY, CDR2 SVGAGI. CDR3 protein: CASSYSADRAYEQYF. Here the CDR3 DNA reads TGTGCCAGCAGTTACTCAGCGGACAGGGCCTACGAGCAGTACTTC.

V is TRBV11-3 and J is TRBJ2-3; possible D gene TRBD1, 6 bases. The CDR3 runs to 14 residues. CDR1 and CDR2 from the germline V gene are SGHNT and YENEEA. V gave up 4 bases and J gave up 6 bases, with 14 bases separating them. The CDR3 reads CASSSTNRVDTQYF. The CDR3 bases are TGTGCCAGCAGCTCAACAAACAGGGTGGATACGCAGTATTTT.

The chain joins TRBV7-9 to TRBJ1-1; 7 nucleotides align to TRBD1. With V trimmed by 10 bases and J by 2 bases, 7 bases remained unmatched. Germline CDR1 is SEHNR and CDR2 is FQNEAQ (reference sequence). The CDR3 is made up of 13 amino acids. This CDR3 is CANADRSNTEAFF. DNA of the CDR3: TGTGCCAACGCGGACAGGTCCAACACTGAAGCTTTCTTT.

This chain joins TRBV10-3 and TRBJ2-3, with D tentatively TRBD1 (6 bases). V shed 3 bases and J shed 1 base, with 8 bases lying between them. The CDR3 consists of 14 residues. Per the germline V gene, CDR1 is ENHRY and CDR2 is SYGVKD. CDR3 loop: CAISEPGGTDTQYF. CDR3 nucleotide sequence: TGTGCCATCAGTGAACCAGGGGGCACAGATACGCAGTATTTT.

This chain joins TRBV4-3 and TRBJ2-7; TRBD2 is a possible D gene (5 bases). The CDR3 runs to 16 residues. Germline values: CDR1 LGHNA, CDR2 YSLEER. Trimming cost V 1 base and J 1 base, with 14 bases left between them. The CDR3 region has the DNA TGCGCCAGCAGCCAAGTCTCGGGAAAAGGGTCCTACGAGCAGTACTTC. Encoded protein: CASSQVSGKGSYEQYF.